Presented here are 9 T cell receptor beta chains from one specimen sequenced in a study of blood T cell repertoires in COVID-19. Only in-frame clones appear in the TCRdb table, and some are missing; sequencing was by immunoSEQ multiplex PCR. The data hold roughly 64,000 clones, with 84% observed a single time. The specimen was peripheral blood. The receptors derive from a woman aged 60 to 75 with acute or convalescent COVID-19.

The V and J genes are TRBV2 and TRBJ1-1, with D maybe TRBD1 (6 bases). V lost 7 bases and J lost 4, with 19 bases in between. Germline V CDR1 and CDR2: SNHLY, FYNNEI. This CDR3 comprises 15 residues. Here the CDR3 reads CASTRDTQTGTEAFF. CDR3 nucleotides: TGTGCCAGCACCCGGGACACCCAGACGGGCACTGAAGCTTTCTTT.

The chain links TRBV5-1 to TRBJ1-1; maybe TRBD1 (6 bases). V lost 3 bases and J 2 bases, leaving 17 bases between the germline ends. The germline V gene has CDR1 SGHRS and CDR2 YFSETQ. This CDR3 spans 16 amino acids. Written as DNA, the CDR3 is TGCGCCAGCAGCTACTACGCCGGGACAATAAACACTGAAGCTTTCTTT. Protein product: CASSYYAGTINTEAFF.

The rearrangement joins TRBV14 to TRBJ1-1; the D is unclear. The germline V gene encodes CDR1 SGHDN and CDR2 FVKESK. V dropped 3 bases and J dropped 0 bases, with 8 bases sitting between them. This CDR3 has 14 residues. CDR3 sequence reads: CASSHRYMNTEAFF. CDR3 in DNA: TGTGCCAGCAGCCACCGATACATGAACACTGAAGCTTTCTTT.

The chain combines TRBV7-9 with TRBJ1-2; 11 positions agree with TRBD1. The CDR3 loop spans 14 amino acids. V shed 5 bases and J 8 bases; nucleotides not matched to a gene: 7. The germline V gene encodes CDR1 SEHNR and CDR2 FQNEAQ (reference sequence). This CDR3 is CASSRTGGSYGYTF. The CDR3 DNA sequence: TGTGCCAGCAGCAGGACAGGGGGCTCTTACGGCTACACCTTC.

The rearrangement links TRBV5-1 to TRBJ2-3; 9 nucleotides agree with TRBD1. Germline lookup yields CDR1 SGHRS and CDR2 YFSETQ. V was clipped by 2 bases and J by 4 bases; unmatched bases: 5. This CDR3 comprises 15 residues. CDR3 residues: CASSFRQGGSDTQYF. The CDR3 bases are TGCGCCAGCAGCTTCCGACAGGGGGGGTCAGATACGCAGTATTTT.

The chain is built from TRBV19 and TRBJ2-2, with TRBD1 matching 9 bases. The germline V gene encodes CDR1 LNHDA and CDR2 SQIVND (reference sequence). This CDR3 comprises 15 residues. The ends lost 3 bases at V and 5 bases at J; junction bases unmatched: 4. The CDR3 sequence: CASSIRGQGTGELFF. As DNA, the CDR3 is TGTGCCAGTAGTATCCGGGGACAGGGTACCGGGGAGCTGTTTTTT.

V gene TRBV14 combines with J gene TRBJ1-2; D perhaps matches TRBD1 (5 bases). Between the trimmed V and J ends, which lost 2 bases and 8 bases, there was a span of 18 bases. From germline, CDR1 is SGHDN and CDR2 FVKESK. This CDR3 comprises 15 residues. CDR3 residues: CASSQFFGGPGGYTF. The DNA of the CDR3 is TGTGCCAGCAGCCAATTTTTCGGGGGTCCTGGAGGCTACACCTTC. Supplemented by reference TRBV14 and TRBJ1-2, the full variable domain reads EAGVTQFPSHSVIEKGQTVTLRCDPISGHDNLYWYRRVMGKEIKFLLHFVKESKQDESGMPNNRFLAERTGGTYSTLKVQPAELEDSGVYFCASSQFFGGPGGYTFGSGTRLTVV.

This clone has just one count. The chain combines TRBV5-1 with TRBJ2-1; 9 bases align to TRBD2. CDR1 is SGHRS and CDR2 is YFSETQ in the germline V gene. After removal of 0 bases from V and 3 bases from J, the junction contained 4 bases not matched to a gene. There are 16 residues in the CDR3. CDR3 nucleotides: TGCGCCAGCAGCTTGGAAGCAGCGGGGGGCTACAATGAGCAGTTCTTC. Translating it yields CASSLEAAGGYNEQFF.

This chain connects TRBV2 to TRBJ1-5; weak D call: TRBD1 (6 bases). V shed 3 bases and J shed 7 bases, with 16 bases lying between them. Per the germline V gene, CDR1 is SNHLY and CDR2 is FYNNEI. The CDR3 spans 15 residues. The CDR3 region is CASSEAAPQGQPQHF. The CDR3 nucleotides are TGTGCCAGCAGTGAGGCGGCTCCCCAGGGGCAGCCCCAGCATTTT.